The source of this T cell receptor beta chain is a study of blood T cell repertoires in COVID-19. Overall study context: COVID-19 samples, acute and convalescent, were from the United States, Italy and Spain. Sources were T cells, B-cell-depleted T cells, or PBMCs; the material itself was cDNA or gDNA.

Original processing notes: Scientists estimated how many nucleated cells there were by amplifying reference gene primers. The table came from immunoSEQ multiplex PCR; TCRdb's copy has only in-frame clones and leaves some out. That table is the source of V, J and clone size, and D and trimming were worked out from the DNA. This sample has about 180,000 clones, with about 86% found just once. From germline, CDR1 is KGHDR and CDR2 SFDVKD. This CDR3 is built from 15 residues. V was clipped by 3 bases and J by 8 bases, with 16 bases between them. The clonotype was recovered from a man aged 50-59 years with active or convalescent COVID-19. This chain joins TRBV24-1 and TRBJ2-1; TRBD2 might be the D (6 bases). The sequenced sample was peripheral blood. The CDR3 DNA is TGTGCCACCAGTGATCCCGGGGGATACGGCGATGAGCAGTTCTTC. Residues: CATSDPGGYGDEQFF.